One and the same sample provided the 21 T cell receptor beta chains below, sequenced in a study of T cells in Graves' hyperthyroidism and ophthalmopathy. TCR beta CDR3 region amplification was performed from RNA transcripts. With the HTBI primer set, the TCR CDR3 went through a first round of RT-PCR. One entry per CDR3 protein results from TCRdb running MiXCR on the multiplex PCR reads. The sample consists of 370,000 or so distinct CDR3 sequences, roughly 14% of them appearing once. Material for sequencing was blood. These receptors were collected from a man aged 25 to 40 with Graves' hyperthyroidism that later progressed to Graves' ophthalmopathy.

CDR3 DNA: TGCAGTGCTATGACAGGGGGCTCCTATAATTCACCCCTCCACTTT. This gives the protein CSAMTGGSYNSPLHF. The V call is TRBV20-1, the J call TRBJ1-6; 9 positions match TRBD1. V lost 4 bases and J lost 0; bases outside the gene matches: 1. Germline lookup yields CDR1 DFQATT and CDR2 SNEGSKA (reference sequence). The CDR3 has 15 residues.

Many counts were recorded for this clonotype. The chain is built from TRBV6-1 and TRBJ2-5; TRBD2 matches at 8 bases. The CDR3 is 16 residues long. Germline values: CDR1 MNHNS, CDR2 SASEGT. The V gene end was trimmed by 5 bases and the J gene end by 4 bases; junction bases not matched to a gene: 12. CDR3 DNA sequence: TGTGCCAGCAGTTGGACCGGGACCGGGGGGGGAGAGACCCAGTACTTC. It yields the protein CASSWTGTGGGETQYF.

Only a few counts were recorded for this clonotype. This sequence joins TRBV3-1 and TRBJ1-2, with D hard to call. V shed 0 bases and J shed 8 bases, with 13 bases lying between them. CDR3 length: 14 amino acids. CDR1 is LGHDT, CDR2 YNNKEL, per germline (reference sequence). CDR3 sequence reads: CASSQDMNGDGYTF. CDR3 nucleotide sequence: TGTGCCAGCAGCCAAGATATGAATGGCGACGGCTACACCTTC.

In this sample, this clonotype turned up a few times. CDR3 residues: CASSPGDRVNYGYTF. CDR3 coding DNA: TGTGCCAGCAGCCCTGGGGACAGGGTAAACTATGGCTACACCTTC. V is TRBV13 and J is TRBJ1-2; 9 bases line up with TRBD1. The CDR3 covers 15 residues. Per the germline V gene, CDR1 is PRHDT and CDR2 is FYEKMQ (reference sequence). V shed 5 bases and J 2 bases; nucleotides not matched to a gene: 6.

At least ten counts were recorded for this clonotype. V usage is TRBV11-2 and J usage is TRBJ1-2; D unresolved. V was shortened by 3 bases and J by 5 bases, with 16 bases between the two germline ends. Germline lookup yields CDR1 SGHAT and CDR2 FQNNGV. This CDR3 is 15 amino acids long. CDR3: CASSFLTPKWYGYTF. For the CDR3, the DNA is TGTGCCAGCAGCTTTCTGACCCCGAAGTGGTATGGCTACACCTTC.

The chain combines TRBV18 with TRBJ1-5; maybe TRBD1 (6 bases). This CDR3 is built from 15 residues. Germline CDR1 reads KGHSH; CDR2 reads LQKENI. Between the trimmed V and J ends, which lost 4 bases and 6 bases, there was a span of 16 bases. The CDR3 sequence is CASSRGGQGGQPQHF. CDR3 coding DNA: TGTGCCAGCTCACGGGGGGGGCAGGGCGGTCAGCCCCAGCATTTT.

This clonotype has at least ten counts. The J gene is TRBJ1-5, the V gene TRBV10-3; a possible D gene is TRBD1 (5 bases). The CDR3 is made up of 16 amino acids. The V gene's germline CDR1 is ENHRY and CDR2 SYGVKD. Between the trimmed V and J ends, which lost 4 bases and 3 bases, there was a span of 16 bases. This chain's CDR3 is CAISVGRDLTNQPQHF. CDR3 bases: TGTGCCATCAGTGTGGGCAGGGACCTTACCAATCAGCCCCAGCATTTT.

This clonotype was counted once. The chain carries TRBV5-1 and TRBJ1-2; D remains ambiguous. CDR1 and CDR2 from the germline V gene are SGHRS and YFSETQ. The ends were cut back, 5 bases at V and 2 bases at J, with 16 bases in the middle. CDR3 length: 15 residues. The CDR3 is CASSSLIGENYGYTF. The CDR3 bases are TGCGCCAGCAGTTCGCTTATCGGGGAGAACTATGGCTACACCTTC.

The V gene is TRBV6-5, the J gene TRBJ2-7, with TRBD1 matching 7 bases. V was pared by 0 bases and J by 4 bases, with 6 bases of the junction left unmatched. The CDR3 is made up of 15 amino acids. Germline V gene data show CDR1 as MNHEY and CDR2 as SVGAGI. The DNA for the CDR3 is TGTGCCAGCAGTTACTCGGAGACAGGGTTGTACGAGCAGTACTTC. It is translated as CASSYSETGLYEQYF.

V and J are TRBV7-8 and TRBJ2-7; D may be TRBD1 (5 bases). Germline CDR1 SGHVS, CDR2 FQNEAQ. V lost 4 bases and J 1 base, leaving 17 bases between the germline ends. The CDR3 has 16 amino acids. The CDR3 loop reads CASSYDGAEPSYEQYF. In DNA form, the CDR3 reads TGTGCCAGCAGCTACGATGGGGCAGAACCTTCCTACGAGCAGTACTTC.

This clonotype occurred many times. The chain employs TRBV7-6 and TRBJ2-7; TRBD1 aligns across 8 bases. This CDR3 contains 14 residues. The ends lost 5 bases at V and 5 bases at J; junction bases unmatched: 8. Germline V gene lookup returns CDR1 SGHVS and CDR2 FNYEAQ. The CDR3 region has the DNA TGTGCCAGCAGCATTGGACAGGGATCTAACGAGCAGTACTTC. Its translation is CASSIGQGSNEQYF.

The CDR3 DNA sequence: TGCAGCGTTGAGGTGGGATACGAGTCCTACGAGCAGTACTTC. As protein: CSVEVGYESYEQYF. The genes are TRBV29-1 and TRBJ2-7; D gene ambiguous. Germline assignment: CDR1 SQVTM and CDR2 ANQGSEA. This CDR3 has 14 residues. V lost 3 bases and J 1 base, leaving 13 bases between the germline ends.

This clonotype was detected only a few times. The chain recombines TRBV7-9 with TRBJ2-3, with 16 bases that match TRBD2. The germline CDR1 and CDR2 sequences are SEHNR and FQNEAQ (reference sequence). V dropped 3 bases and J dropped 4; count of bases not matched to a gene: 1. The CDR3 spans 16 residues. DNA of the CDR3: TGTGCCAGCAGCTTCGGGACTAGCGGGGGGGCAGATACGCAGTATTTT. This codes for CASSFGTSGGADTQYF. The variable domain in full, with the rest retrieved from reference TRBV7-9 and TRBJ2-3, is DTGVSQNPRHKITKRGQNVTFRCDPISEHNRLYWYRQTLGQGPEFLTYFQNEAQLEKSRLLSDRFSAERPKGSFSTLEIQRTEQGDSAMYLCASSFGTSGGADTQYFGPGTRLTVL.

This clonotype occurred a few times. This sequence joins TRBV5-4 and TRBJ1-1; D ambiguous. Germline lookup yields CDR1 SGHNT and CDR2 YYREEE (reference sequence). This CDR3 has 14 residues. V dropped 5 bases and J dropped 1 base, with 12 bases sitting between them. The CDR3 region is CASSTPGENTEAFF. The CDR3 bases are TGTGCCAGCAGTACCCCCGGGGAGAACACTGAAGCTTTCTTT. Looking up the rest from reference TRBV5-4 and TRBJ1-1 gives the full variable domain: ETGVTQSPTHLIKTRGQQVTLRCSSQSGHNTVSWYQQALGQGPQFIFQYYREEENGRGNFPPRFSGLQFPNYSSELNVNALELDDSALYLCASSTPGENTEAFFGQGTRLTVV.

Many counts were recorded for this clonotype. The chain carries TRBV12-3 or TRBV12-4 and TRBJ2-7; 10 nucleotides agree with TRBD2. This CDR3 spans 15 amino acids. Trimming at V came to 6 bases and at J to 6 bases, leaving 11 bases not matched to a gene. CDR3 sequence (DNA): TGTGCCAGCAGCCTAAGCGGGGGGGCCGTTGGCGAGCAGTACTTC. Protein product: CASSLSGGAVGEQYF.

The chain joins TRBV10-3 to TRBJ1-6; 7 bases line up with TRBD1. In germline, CDR1 is ENHRY, CDR2 SYGVKD. V gave up 6 bases and J gave up 5 bases; unmatched junction bases: 7. This CDR3 is built from 15 residues. The CDR3 protein is CAIRDRPYDNSPLHF. DNA of the CDR3: TGTGCCATCAGGGACAGGCCCTACGATAATTCACCCCTCCACTTT.

The rearrangement uses TRBV19 and TRBJ2-3; TRBD1 aligns across 10 bases. The CDR3 length is 14 residues. The V and J ends lost 3 bases and 4 bases, in that order; junction bases with no gene match: 1. CDR1 and CDR2 from the germline V gene are LNHDA and SQIVND (reference sequence). CDR3 amino acids: CASSIGQGADTQYF. DNA for the CDR3: TGTGCCAGTAGTATCGGACAGGGGGCAGATACGCAGTATTTT.

The chain employs TRBV25-1 and TRBJ1-4; D not resolved. The ends were cut back, 6 bases at V and 2 bases at J, with 10 bases in the middle. The CDR3 length is 14 residues. In germline, CDR1 is MGHDK, CDR2 SYGVNS. The CDR3 coding sequence is TGTGCCAGCAGGATCCCCGGCACTAATGAAAAACTGTTTTTT. Its protein product is CASRIPGTNEKLFF.

The sample holds a few counts of this clonotype. The genes are TRBV6-1 and TRBJ1-5; D is unclear. Trimming took 3 bases from V and 2 from J, leaving 14 bases between them. Germline-derived CDR1 and CDR2 are MNHNS and SASEGT. The CDR3 is 16 amino acids. This CDR3 is CASSEMRPSGNQPQHF. CDR3 in DNA: TGTGCCAGCAGTGAGATGCGACCAAGTGGCAATCAGCCCCAGCATTTT.

This clonotype appeared many times. This chain uses TRBV28 with TRBJ1-1, with D possibly TRBD1 on 5 matching bases. Trimming removed 8 bases at V and 0 bases at J, with 13 bases between. CDR3 length: 14 residues. The V gene's germline CDR1 is MDHEN and CDR2 SYDVKM. In DNA form, the CDR3 reads TGTGCCAGCTCAAGTAGGGACCTGAACACTGAAGCTTTCTTT. Translation: CASSSRDLNTEAFF.

This clonotype appeared a few times. V gene TRBV5-1 combines with J gene TRBJ2-1, with D possibly being TRBD2 (6 bases). Trimming pared 4 bases from V and 1 base from J, leaving 18 bases between. This CDR3 region has 17 residues. The germline CDR1 and CDR2 sequences are SGHRS and YFSETQ. The DNA for the CDR3 is TGCGCCAGCAGCCCAGGCGTGGGGGGTGTATCCTACAATGAGCAGTTCTTC. Its protein is CASSPGVGGVSYNEQFF.